The clone carrying this T cell receptor beta chain appeared many times. From the RT-PCR reads, TCRdb called clonotypes with MiXCR, one entry per CDR3 protein. Here the sample spans about 680,000 distinct CDR3 sequences, 11% to 15% being singletons. The CDR3 is 12 amino acids. The germline gives CDR1 SGHRS, CDR2 YFSETQ. Between the trimmed V and J ends, which lost 7 bases and 1 base, there was a span of 9 bases. The chain couples TRBV5-1 to TRBJ2-7; D remains unclear. The source of this sequence is a female donor in good health, serving as a healthy control. Source material: memory CD4+ T cells from blood. The CDR3 reads CASAEGSYEQYF. The DNA of the CDR3 is TGCGCCAGCGCAGAAGGATCCTACGAGCAGTACTTC.